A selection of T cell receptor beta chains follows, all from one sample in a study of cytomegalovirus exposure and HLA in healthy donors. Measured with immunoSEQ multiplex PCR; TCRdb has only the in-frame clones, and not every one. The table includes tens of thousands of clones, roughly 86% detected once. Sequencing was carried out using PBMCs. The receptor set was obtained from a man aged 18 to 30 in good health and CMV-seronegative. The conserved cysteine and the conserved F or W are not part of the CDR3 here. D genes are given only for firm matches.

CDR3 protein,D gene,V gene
ASGGRAESGANVLT,NA,TRBV25-1
ASSPGQGGTEAF,TRBD1,TRBV7-9
ASSLAGLAGH,TRBD2,TRBV5-6
ASSFQVGEAYNEQF,NA,TRBV5-6
ASSPSGRAIYEQY,TRBD2,TRBV16
ASSLGLAGGQETQY,TRBD2,TRBV19
ASSSGQLYQPQH,TRBD1,TRBV5-8
ASSEDRRYEQY,NA,TRBV5-4
ASSFLVTGELF,NA,TRBV5-4
ASSLCVAYNEQF,NA,TRBV7-3
ASSRWTSSSYNEQF,NA,TRBV5-1
AISDVRQGRPYEQY,TRBD1,TRBV10-3
ASSLGQGKETQY,TRBD1,TRBV7-9
ASSLHRLTGTSGNEQY,TRBD2,TRBV5-1